One T cell receptor (beta chain) is described in this entry. Its cognate antigen is unknown. These data originate in a study of CD8+ T cells in alopecia areata. Background on the study: Twice a day, 5 to 10 mg of oral tofacitinib was administered to treated patients. Study-level findings and limits: Lesional tissue from the scalp (especially in alopecia totalis/universalis) showed higher clonality than normal scalp. Scalp samples also contribute reads from the resident alphabeta T cells found in normal skin.

The germline V gene encodes CDR1 SNHLY and CDR2 FYNNEI. The CDR3 has 15 amino acids. V was cut by 6 bases and J by 4 bases, with 18 bases left in between. Lesional scalp tissue (obtained by punch biopsy) and peripheral blood were collected from alopecia areata patients. TCR sequencing used cDNA made by reverse transcription of extracted RNA. Repertoires were generated with immunoSEQ multiplex PCR, while TCRdb's copy carries only in-frame clones and drops some. The table has about 130,000 clones, about 57% seen once; the top ten hold about 4.9%. This chain connects TRBV2 to TRBJ1-2; tentatively, D is TRBD1 (6 bases). This sequence was found in a human donor with alopecia areata. Material: CD4+ T cells sorted from blood, obtained at week 0. The chain's CDR3 is CASSREGEGTYGYTF. The CDR3 nucleotides read TGTGCCAGCAGCCGAGAGGGGGAGGGTACCTATGGCTACACCTTC.